This TCR beta chain came from a study of cytomegalovirus exposure and HLA in healthy donors. Study-wide results and caveats: Of the V segments, some could not be distinguished, including TRBV6-2 and TRBV6-3, and were excluded.

Primers included in the PCR were 60 Vbeta and 13 Jbeta primers. Assay used: immunoSEQ multiplex PCR; TCRdb lists only in-frame clones, some missing. Of around 250,000 clones in the sample, around 81% were seen once. Germline assignment: CDR1 MNHEY and CDR2 SVGAGI. J was trimmed by 4 bases and V by 4 bases; bases with no gene match: 2. The CDR3 totals 13 residues. In regard to this clone: Its antigen is as yet unknown. In the same sample, other DNA sequences code for this CDR3.

Sequencing used PBMCs. This clonotype was sampled from a woman aged 60-75 years in good health and CMV-seropositive. V gene TRBV6-5 combines with J gene TRBJ1-1; 8 nucleotides align to TRBD1. CDR3 loop: CASSSTGGTEAFF. CDR3 nucleotide sequence: TGTGCCAGCAGTTCAACAGGGGGCACTGAAGCTTTCTTT.